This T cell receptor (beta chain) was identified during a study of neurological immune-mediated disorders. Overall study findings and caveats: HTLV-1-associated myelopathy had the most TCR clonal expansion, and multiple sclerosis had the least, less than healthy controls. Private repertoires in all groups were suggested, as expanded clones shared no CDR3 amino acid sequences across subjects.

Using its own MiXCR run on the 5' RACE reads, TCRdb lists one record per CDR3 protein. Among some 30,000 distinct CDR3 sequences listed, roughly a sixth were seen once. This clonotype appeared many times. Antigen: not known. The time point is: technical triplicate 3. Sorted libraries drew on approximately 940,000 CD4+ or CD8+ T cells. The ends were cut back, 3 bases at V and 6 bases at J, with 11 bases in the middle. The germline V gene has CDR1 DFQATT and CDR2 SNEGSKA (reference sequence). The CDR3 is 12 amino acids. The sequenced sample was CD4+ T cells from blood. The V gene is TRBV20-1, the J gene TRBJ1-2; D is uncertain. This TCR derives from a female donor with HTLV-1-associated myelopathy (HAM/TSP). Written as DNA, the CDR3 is TGCAGTGCTAGCGGAAATCGGGATGGCTACACCTTC. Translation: CSASGNRDGYTF.